The TCR beta chain under discussion was sequenced for a study of T-cell reconstitution after alpha-beta-depleted transplantation in children. This clonotype has only a few counts. Trimming left V 2 bases short and J 1 base short, with 14 bases between. The CDR3 runs 16 residues. CDR1 is DFQATT, CDR2 SNEGSKA, per germline (reference sequence). Preparation of the TCRbeta library was carried out with unique molecular identifiers. TCRdb reprocessed the PCR reads with MiXCR, giving one entry per CDR3 protein. The sample lists hundreds of thousands of distinct CDR3 sequences; over 15% were seen once. The TCR sequence derives from a human donor who donated a stem cell graft to a child with acute myeloid leukemia. Sequenced material: PBMCs from the stem cell graft donor, taken from the stem cell graft. V usage is TRBV20-1 and J usage is TRBJ2-2; no firm D call. CDR3 DNA: TGCAGTGCTAGAAATTTGGCTAGAGAGAACACCGGGGAGCTGTTTTTT. Translating gives CSARNLARENTGELFF.